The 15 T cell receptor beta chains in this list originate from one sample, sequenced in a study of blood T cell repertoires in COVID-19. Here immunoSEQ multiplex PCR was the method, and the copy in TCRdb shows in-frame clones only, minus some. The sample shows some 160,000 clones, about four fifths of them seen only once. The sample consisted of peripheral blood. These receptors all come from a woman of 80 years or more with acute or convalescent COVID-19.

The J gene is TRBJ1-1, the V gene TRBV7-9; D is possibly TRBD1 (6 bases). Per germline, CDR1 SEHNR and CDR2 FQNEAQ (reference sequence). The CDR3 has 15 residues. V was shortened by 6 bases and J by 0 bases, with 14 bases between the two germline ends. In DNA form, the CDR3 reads TGTGCCAGCAGGATACAGGGTCCCATGAACACTGAAGCTTTCTTT. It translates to CASRIQGPMNTEAFF. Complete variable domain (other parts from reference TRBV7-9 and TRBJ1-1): DTGVSQNPRHKITKRGQNVTFRCDPISEHNRLYWYRQTLGQGPEFLTYFQNEAQLEKSRLLSDRFSAERPKGSFSTLEIQRTEQGDSAMYLCASRIQGPMNTEAFFGQGTRLTVV.

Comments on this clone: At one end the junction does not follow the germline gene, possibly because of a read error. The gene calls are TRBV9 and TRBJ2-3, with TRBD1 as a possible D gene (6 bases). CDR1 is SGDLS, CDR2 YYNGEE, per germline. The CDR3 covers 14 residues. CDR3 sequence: CASSQGWSTNTQYF. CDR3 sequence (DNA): TGTGCCAGCAGCCAGGGGTGGAGCACAAATACGCAGTATTTT.

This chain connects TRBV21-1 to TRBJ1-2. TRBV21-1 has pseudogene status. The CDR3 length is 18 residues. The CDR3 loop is CASPRAGVETSANYGYTF. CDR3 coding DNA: TGTGCCAGCCCCCGAGCCGGGGTCGAAACAAGCGCCAACTATGGCTACACCTTC.

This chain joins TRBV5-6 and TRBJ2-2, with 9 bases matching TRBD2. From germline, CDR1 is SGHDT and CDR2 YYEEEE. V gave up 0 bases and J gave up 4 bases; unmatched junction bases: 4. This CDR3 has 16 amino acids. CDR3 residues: CASSLVAGGLTGELFF. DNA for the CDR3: TGTGCCAGCAGCTTGGTGGCGGGGGGGCTCACCGGGGAGCTGTTTTTT.

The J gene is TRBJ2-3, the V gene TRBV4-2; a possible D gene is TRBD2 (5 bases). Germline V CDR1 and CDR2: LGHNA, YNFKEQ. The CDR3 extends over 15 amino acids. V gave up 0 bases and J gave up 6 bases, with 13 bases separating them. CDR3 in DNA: TGTGCCAGCAGCCAAGAATGGGTAGCGTGGGATACGCAGTATTTT. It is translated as CASSQEWVAWDTQYF.

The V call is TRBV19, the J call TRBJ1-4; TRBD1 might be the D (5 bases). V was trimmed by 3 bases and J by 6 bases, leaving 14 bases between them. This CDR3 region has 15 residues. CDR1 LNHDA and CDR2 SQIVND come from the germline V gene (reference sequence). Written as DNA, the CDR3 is TGTGCCAGTAGTATGATGGGGCTCGTCGATGAAAAACTGTTTTTT. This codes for CASSMMGLVDEKLFF.

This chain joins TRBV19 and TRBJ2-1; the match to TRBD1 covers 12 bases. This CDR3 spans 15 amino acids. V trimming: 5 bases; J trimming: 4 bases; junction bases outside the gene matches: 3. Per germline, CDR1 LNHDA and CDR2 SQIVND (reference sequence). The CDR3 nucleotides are TGTGCCAGTAGTTCGGGACAGGGGGCTTACAATGAGCAGTTCTTC. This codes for CASSSGQGAYNEQFF.

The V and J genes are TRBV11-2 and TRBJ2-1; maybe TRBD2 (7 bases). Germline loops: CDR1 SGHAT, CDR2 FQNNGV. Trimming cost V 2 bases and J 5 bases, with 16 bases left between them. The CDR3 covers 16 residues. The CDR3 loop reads CASSLFSGAGDNEQFF. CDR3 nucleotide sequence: TGTGCCAGCAGCTTATTTTCGGGGGCGGGGGACAATGAGCAGTTCTTC.

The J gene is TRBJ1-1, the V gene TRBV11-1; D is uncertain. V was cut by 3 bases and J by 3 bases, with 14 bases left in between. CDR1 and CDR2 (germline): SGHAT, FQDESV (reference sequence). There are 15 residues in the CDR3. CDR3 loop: CASSFHRSRYTEAFF. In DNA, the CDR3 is TGTGCCAGCAGCTTTCACAGAAGTCGGTACACTGAAGCTTTCTTT.

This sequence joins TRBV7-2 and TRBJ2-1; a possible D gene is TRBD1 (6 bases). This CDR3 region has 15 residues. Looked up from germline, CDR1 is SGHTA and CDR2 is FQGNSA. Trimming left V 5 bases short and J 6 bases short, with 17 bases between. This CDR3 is CASSPGGALSNEQFF. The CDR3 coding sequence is TGTGCCAGCAGCCCTGGGGGCGCTCTCTCCAATGAGCAGTTCTTC.

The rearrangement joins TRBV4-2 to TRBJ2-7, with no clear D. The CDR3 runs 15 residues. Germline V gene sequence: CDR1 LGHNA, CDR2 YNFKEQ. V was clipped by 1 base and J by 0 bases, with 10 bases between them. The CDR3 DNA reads TGTGCCAGCAGCCAAGCCACCCTTAGCTCCTACGAGCAGTACTTC. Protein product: CASSQATLSSYEQYF.

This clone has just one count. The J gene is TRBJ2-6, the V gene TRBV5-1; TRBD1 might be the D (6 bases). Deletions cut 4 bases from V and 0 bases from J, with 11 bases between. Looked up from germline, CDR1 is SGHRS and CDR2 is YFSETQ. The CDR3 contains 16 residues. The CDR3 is CASSRDISSGANVLTF. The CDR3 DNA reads TGCGCCAGCAGCAGGGACATCAGCTCTGGGGCCAACGTCCTGACTTTC.

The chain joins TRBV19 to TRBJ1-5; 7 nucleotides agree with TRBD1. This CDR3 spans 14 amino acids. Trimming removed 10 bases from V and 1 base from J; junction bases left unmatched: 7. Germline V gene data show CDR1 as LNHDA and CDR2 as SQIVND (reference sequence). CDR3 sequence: CATSDRVSNQPQHF. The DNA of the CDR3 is TGTGCCACAAGCGACAGGGTCAGCAATCAGCCCCAGCATTTT.

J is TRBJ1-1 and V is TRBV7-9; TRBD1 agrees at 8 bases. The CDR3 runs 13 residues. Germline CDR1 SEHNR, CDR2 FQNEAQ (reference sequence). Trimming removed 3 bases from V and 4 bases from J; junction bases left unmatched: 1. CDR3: CASSLTGVTEAFF. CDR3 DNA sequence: TGTGCCAGCAGCTTGACAGGGGTCACTGAAGCTTTCTTT.

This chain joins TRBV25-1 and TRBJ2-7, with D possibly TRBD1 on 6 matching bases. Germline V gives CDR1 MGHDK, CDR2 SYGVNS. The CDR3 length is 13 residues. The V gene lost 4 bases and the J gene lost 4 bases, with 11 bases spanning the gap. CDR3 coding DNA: TGTGCCAGCAGTGTGGACAGCCTATACGAGCAGTACTTC. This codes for CASSVDSLYEQYF.